These T cell receptor beta chains were read from a single sample in a study of identical twins. TCRdb reprocessed the 5' RACE reads via MiXCR and lists one record per CDR3 protein. The sample gives approximately 620,000 distinct CDR3 sequences, under 9% of which show up once; around 0.98% is in the top ten. This same sample was also taken into another study, of yellow fever vaccine responses in identical twins.

The sequenced sample consisted of PBMCs. Every receptor here comes from a woman aged 18-29 years in good health. Each CDR3 is given with its conserved first and last residue. Rows give clone size only sometimes, using once, few, many, or a class for an expanded clone.

V gene | clone size | CDR3 protein
TRBV6-6 | few | CASSYGSGHEQYF
TRBV29-1 | NA | CSDLGLGGQSREQFF
TRBV11-2 | NA | CASSLDLRGYTF
TRBV15 | few | CATMDQQGYTDTQYF
TRBV5-1 | NA | CASSSTSDYSMEQFF
TRBV7-8 | few | CASLRAENEQFF
TRBV7-9 | few | CASSLVNSGIYQETQYF
TRBV2 | many | CASISGLAAREQYF
TRBV27 | many | CASTKRDKKWGNTEAFF
TRBV29-1 | NA | CSVVSVTLEAFF
TRBV4-1 | many | CASSQETGGETQYF
TRBV5-1 | many | CASSLEAIEQFF
TRBV4-2 | NA | CASSHSGTSGRDPNEQFF
TRBV7-6 | NA | CAIPRGETQYF
TRBV29-1 | NA | CSVEVPPDIF
TRBV20-1 | few | CSAREPSGRGYEQYF
TRBV4-2 | many | CASSQDGTSAGELFF
TRBV4-3 | NA | CASSHTSGGTDTQYF
TRBV4-1 | few | CASSQAPGFSYEQYF
TRBV7-8 | NA | CASSLVVLAVDETQYF
TRBV4-3 | NA | CASSQEGGRTDTQYF
TRBV7-2 | NA | CASSSGLAMTQETQYF
TRBV10-2 | few | CARPPDRGYGYTF
TRBV29-1 | NA | CSVEPQGRSTDTQYF
TRBV24-1 | many | CATSERGGAYTDTQYF